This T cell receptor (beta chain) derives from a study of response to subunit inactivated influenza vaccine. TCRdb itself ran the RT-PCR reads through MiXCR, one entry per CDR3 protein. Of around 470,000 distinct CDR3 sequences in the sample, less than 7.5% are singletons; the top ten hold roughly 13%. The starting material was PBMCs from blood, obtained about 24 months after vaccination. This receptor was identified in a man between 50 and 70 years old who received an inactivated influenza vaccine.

The CDR3 is CASSLRGTTIAGELFF. The DNA of the CDR3 is TGTGCCAGCAGCTTAAGAGGGACTACTATAGCCGGGGAGCTGTTTTTT. This chain uses TRBV7-9 with TRBJ2-2; 7 bases line up with TRBD2. Germline CDR1 reads SEHNR; CDR2 reads FQNEAQ (reference sequence). V gave up 2 bases and J gave up 6 bases; unmatched junction bases: 9. This CDR3 has 16 residues.